This TCR beta chain was recorded in a study of brain metastases from non-small cell lung cancer (dated by TCRdb to the late 2010s). For the wider study: In non-small-cell lung cancer patients, the researchers characterized the immune microenvironment of brain metastases and primary tumors that had been resected as matched pairs. Broader findings and caveats from the paper: Compared with the matched primary tumors, approximately 63% of brain metastases appeared to show expanded T-cell clones. T-cell infiltration was lower in brain metastases than in primary tumors (P < 0.001). Paired brain metastases and primary tumors largely shared TCR repertoires, although T-cell densities in the metastases were sparse.

Library preparation employed the immunoSEQ multiplex PCR assay. T-cell receptor beta chain repertoire sequencing was carried out together with a 770-gene immune expression panel. The source is immuneACCESS, and TCRdb retained only in-frame sequences with V and J called. Part of the clones is not carried over; for the studies checked, unresolved V genes explain less than half of this, and the remainder is unexplained. For this sample there are under 3,500 clones; 88% appear just once. The ten largest clones add up to 6.6% of the sample. The cohort was made up of some 40 patients with surgically resected non-small-cell lung cancer, each of whom had both a primary tumor specimen and a brain metastasis specimen. Archival formalin-fixed, paraffin-embedded tissues were used as the tumor specimens. Points on this clone: Its antigen has not been determined. Base qualities are not provided; no much larger clone lies one nucleotide away.

The germline V gene provides CDR1 SQVTM and CDR2 ANQGSEA. Trimming removed 7 bases from V and 1 base from J, leaving 10 bases between the germline ends. The CDR3, from cysteine to phenylalanine, totals 12 residues. Only the CDR3 DNA stays, 36 bases, in frame from base 1. This receptor was taken from a donor aged 40 or older with non-small cell lung cancer. Source material: primary lung tumor tissue. The sample's cell subset or site label is to be understood as: primary lung tumor paired with brain metastasis. The chain is made from TRBV29-1 and TRBJ1-2, and possibly TRBD1, on 6 matching bases. The CDR3 protein is CSAGQFNYGYTF. The bases are TGCAGCGCAGGACAGTTTAACTATGGCTACACCTTC. Here the CDR3 is joined to the reference TRBV29-1 and TRBJ1-2 genes, and the full variable domain is: SAVISQKPSRDICQRGTSLTIQCQVDSQVTMMFWYRQQPGQSLTLIATANQGSEATYESGFVIDKFPISRPNLTFSTLTVSNMSPEDSSIYLCSAGQFNYGYTFGSGTRLTVV.